The clone carrying this T cell receptor beta chain was detected only once. Its antigen remains unknown. Deep-level running was used for the assay. Per the authors' pipeline: Junction-only sequences without quality scores were provided by ImmunoSEQ, so filtering was different. The repertoire was sequenced with immunoSEQ multiplex PCR; TCRdb's copy has only in-frame clones and lacks some. The DNA was the basis for D and trimming; V, J and clone size are from that table. The sample contains around 320,000 clones, roughly 84% of which appear only once. The CDR3 has 13 amino acids. Trimming stripped 2 bases from V and 4 bases from J, with 9 bases between. Per the germline V gene, CDR1 is MNHEY and CDR2 is SVGAGI. The data are from a study of shared clonotypes between healthy human individuals. General observations from the study: The genetic and exposure-history diversity represented was limited by few donors. Compared with clonotypes that all four donors shared, non-shared clonotypes had lower generation probabilities.

Specimen: memory CD8+ T cells sorted from blood. The sample's subset: CD45RO+ cells pooled with CCR7-negative TemRA cells. This clonotype was sampled from a man between 18 and 29 years old in good health. The chain has TRBV6-5 and TRBJ2-7, with D uncertain. CDR3 residues: CASSYGMGYEQYF. DNA of the CDR3: TGTGCCAGCAGTTACGGGATGGGGTACGAGCAGTACTTC.